The entry below gives a single T cell receptor beta chain sequence along with its context. This clone was detected a few times. Its antigen remains undetermined. The sample holds no much larger clone one base away, and base qualities are not on file. The CDR3 contains 20 residues, cysteine and phenylalanine counted. Only the CDR3 DNA stays, 60 bases, in frame from base 1. The cohort was made up of approximately 670 healthy bone marrow donors. All cohort members were sampled while nominally healthy, although unrecorded immune exposures were likely present. The donor tested CMV seronegative, placing the donor among the 352 seronegative members of the cohort. A peripheral blood sample was provided by each donor, and peripheral blood mononuclear cells were used for TCR beta sequencing. The Qiagen DNeasy Blood Extraction Kit was used to extract genomic DNA from the blood cell samples. This entry belongs to a study of cytomegalovirus exposure and HLA in healthy donors (dated by TCRdb to 2016 to 2017). The study in broad terms: An earlier analysis of roughly 570 of the donors reported 276 Gb of sequence data and 100 million to 120 million unique TCR beta sequences obtained from around 180 million T cells. The study profiled the T cell repertoires of hundreds of subjects by immunosequencing and related them to cytomegalovirus serostatus. All discovery cohort repertoires had been generated on a single sequencing platform. A later genetic analysis used genome-wide SNP genotypes for about 65% of the 666 donors, treating that subset as a discovery cohort. Donor age, sex, ethnicity and CMV serostatus were compiled together with the repertoire data. In addition to the first cohort of about 650 subjects, a separate validation cohort of 120 different subjects was used. Four or five DR-DQ haplotypes were treated as single units for association and clustering because of strong linkage in the cohort. An early release covering 550 to 650 HLA-typed donors comprised approximately 300 gigabases of sequencing data and approximately 80 million unique TCR sequences. To decide whether each TCR beta V gene segment behaved as functional or pseudogenic, an earlier analysis of nearly 600 of the donors relied on high-throughput TCR beta sequencing. The study aimed to test whether cataloging public T cell receptors could reveal signatures of past pathogen exposure. To predict cytomegalovirus infection status, the study combined high-throughput TCR immunosequencing, statistical association of individual TCRs with disease status, and machine learning. To study patterns of TCR occurrence, a later analysis re-analyzed previously published TCR beta repertoires from 600 to 750 donors and added high-resolution HLA genotyping. The number of typed donors differed by locus: roughly 620-640 for A, B, C, DRB1 and DQB1; 500 to 550 for DQA1; roughly 600 for DPA1; and roughly 490 for DPB1. HLA typing covered class I and class II loci at four-digit resolution. Among roughly 400 genotyped donors of the cohort, an average of around 240,000 unique TCR beta nucleotide sequences were sequenced per donor, roughly 18% of them non-productive. Rather than drawing on any new phenotypic data, the later analysis identified candidate immune exposures from TCR beta sequences and the way those sequences occurred across donors. Among the roughly 370 genotyped donors, about 83% belonged to the genetic ancestry cluster associated with self-reported Caucasian donors.

Libraries came from the immunoSEQ multiplex PCR assay. A mixture of 60 forward primers for TCR Vbeta segments and 13 reverse primers for TCR Jbeta segments was used in the multiplex PCR. Amplification of the CDR3 region of rearranged TCR beta genes was performed with a multiplex PCR assay on genomic DNA. Amplified TCR beta libraries were sequenced as 87-base-pair reads on the Illumina HiSeq System. The source study handled its data this way. A later analysis tallied roughly 78 million unique TCR beta chains across the 640 or so repertoires, and about 12 million of those chains were shared by two or more donors. To remove PCR and sequencing errors, raw reads were error-corrected and collapsed into unique sequences using a nearest-neighbor algorithm that merged closely related sequences. To assign V, D and J gene segments, CDR3 sequences were aligned to IMGT reference sequences. Each retained sequence needed at least a six-nucleotide match to both a V gene segment and a J gene segment. A rearrangement counted as productive if the CDR3 had no stop codons and remained in frame with V and J, and every other rearrangement counted as non-productive. Following IMGT convention, CDR3 was defined as the stretch from the second conserved V-encoded cysteine to the conserved J-encoded phenylalanine. The earlier analysis of some 550 of the donors excluded any sequence lacking an unambiguous match to a single V gene segment. An earlier analysis of over 450 of the donors classified V segments as functional when productive rearrangements were above 56.7% and as segregating when the standard deviation between donors was above 5%. A statistical classification framework was built to diagnose cytomegalovirus status from the catalog of TCR beta chain sequences. In a later analysis, V and J genes were assigned by comparing TCR nucleotide sequences against IMGT/GENE-DB human TR gene sequences. The TCRdist pipeline was used in a later analysis to assign CDR3 sequences and most-parsimonious VDJ recombination scenarios. In a later analysis, each TCR beta chain was defined by its CDR3 amino acid sequence together with its V-gene family, and reads lacking a unique V-gene family were excluded. A later analysis removed 600 or so highly shared, low-generation-probability nucleotide sequences to deal with suspected cross-contamination and a sequencing artifact. A later analysis calculated a clonal expansion index for each public chain from normalized within-repertoire ranks of inferred template counts. A later analysis computed generation probabilities with a VDJ recombination model fitted to out-of-frame rearrangements, and checked the results against IGoR. In a later analysis, TCR-TCR, TCR-HLA and TCR-CMV co-occurrence was scored with hypergeometric tests, and a repertoire-size bias correction was applied to TCR pairs. A later analysis estimated false discovery rates by permuting HLA or CMV assignments 20 times. In a later analysis, co-occurring TCRs were grouped using DBSCAN, with TCRdist sequence similarity added in when clustering inside HLA-allele-positive subsets. Repertoires with fewer than 30,000 or more than 120,000 public chains, plus five repertoires with anomalous nucleotide sharing, were excluded from co-occurrence clustering. TCRdb took this table from immuneACCESS and kept in-frame rearrangements with V and J called. Such tables lack part of the clones; where checked against another copy, unresolved V genes explain under half of the gap, and the rest is unexplained. The V and J calls and clone size were taken over from that table, and D and trimming were inferred from the DNA. The sample table shows 200,000 or so clones, and around 85% are seen once. The ten largest account for less than 2% of the sample.

What the study reported, not specific to this receptor: A cluster of highly shared sequence variants was judged likely to be a technical artifact of the sequencing pipeline. Compared with the roughly 720-donor mean, donors in an Asian-associated ancestry cluster had fewer N-insertions in productive TCRs, according to a later genetic analysis. Presence/absence analyses assumed roughly uniform sequencing depth across donors, an assumption that may not hold. The study listed over 150 TCR beta chains as associated with cytomegalovirus. Linkage disequilibrium might explain the correlated functional status among segregating V segments, but an unknown experimental factor could not be ruled out. Some IMGT-functional V segments, including TRBV6-2 and TRBV6-3, could not be distinguished by the 87-base-pair reads and were therefore excluded. In this cohort, only TCR beta chains were sequenced, and detectable features were limited by the absence of alpha or paired-chain data. Strong co-occurrence of HLA alleles, especially DR and DQ, made assigning TCR associations to individual alleles difficult. In a later analysis, most CMV-associated TCR beta chains were found to appear HLA-restricted, with HLA associations seemingly driven largely by CMV exposure. Across donors, most TCR sequences were observed very rarely, whereas some public TCRs were present in many individuals. Around 16 rarely observed V segments, including chromosome 9 orphons, were excluded from the earlier analysis of approximately 600 of the donors because counts were too low. In a later analysis, over 15,000 TCR beta sequences were associated with specific HLA alleles at a false discovery rate of 0.05. According to a later analysis, parvovirus B19, influenza, CMV and Epstein-Barr virus appeared linked to several top co-occurrence clusters. An earlier analysis of around 540 of the donors showed that most TCR beta V segments appeared in productive rearrangements either about 87% or about 30% of the time, which broadly matched IMGT annotations. CMV serostatus was the only immune exposure information available for the cohort. A further reported finding was that TCR beta sequences accurately predicted the HLA-A and HLA-B alleles for most subjects in the first cohort. HLA typing was unavailable for some donors at each locus, so association tests used only the typed subset. In a later analysis, HLA-associated TCR beta chains showed more clonal expansion and lower generation probabilities than non-associated chains that were equally common. The classifier was reported to diagnose cytomegalovirus status with high specificity and sensitivity in both the original and validation cohorts. The authors suggested that the approach could potentially be generalized to other disease states and immunological phenotypes. In vitro tests confirmed that a few of the cytomegalovirus-associated TCR beta chains recognize cytomegalovirus antigens. According to a later analysis, TCR association rates differed among HLA loci, with DRB1 alleles showing the most associated TCRs and HLA-C alleles showing the fewest. In a later genetic analysis, a missense DCLRE1C variant was associated with V-gene and J-gene trimming of TCR beta chains, and the association was replicated in an independent cohort.

This clonotype originated in a man between 45 and 60 years old in good health and CMV-seronegative. The sequence is built from TRBV12-1 and TRBJ2-4; TRBD2 is taken as the D call from the table, unchecked against the DNA. TRBV12-1 is labeled a pseudogene. The sequenced material came from PBMCs. The CDR3: CASSSHRDLTSGSPKNIQYF. DNA sequence: TGTGCCAGCAGCTCGCACAGGGATCTAACTAGCGGGAGCCCCAAAAACATTCAGTACTTC.